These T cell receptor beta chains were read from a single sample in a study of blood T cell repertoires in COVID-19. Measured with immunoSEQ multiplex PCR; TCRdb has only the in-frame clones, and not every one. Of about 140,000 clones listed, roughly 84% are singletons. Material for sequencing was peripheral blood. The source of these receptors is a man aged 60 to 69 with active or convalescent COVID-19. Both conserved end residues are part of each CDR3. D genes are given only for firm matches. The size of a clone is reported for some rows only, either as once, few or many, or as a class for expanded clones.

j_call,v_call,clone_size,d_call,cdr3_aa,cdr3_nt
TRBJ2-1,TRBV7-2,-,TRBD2,CASSLVAGGAYNEQFF,TGTGCCAGCAGCTTAGTCGCGGGGGGCGCCTACAATGAGCAGTTCTTC
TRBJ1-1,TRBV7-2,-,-,CASSLSAGVNTEAFF,TGTGCCAGCAGCTTATCGGCAGGGGTGAACACTGAAGCTTTCTTT
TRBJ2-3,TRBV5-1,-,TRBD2,CASSGGLAGADTQYF,TGCGCCAGCAGCGGTGGACTAGCGGGAGCAGATACGCAGTATTTT
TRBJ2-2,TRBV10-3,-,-,CAISGGTNTGELFF,TGTGCCATTTCGGGCGGGACGAACACCGGGGAGCTGTTTTTT
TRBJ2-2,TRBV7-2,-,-,CASSLRESNTGELFF,TGTGCCAGCAGTCTAAGGGAGTCAAACACCGGGGAGCTGTTTTTT
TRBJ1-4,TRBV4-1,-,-,CASSQVIGGGGEKLFF,TGCGCCAGCAGCCAAGTGATCGGGGGAGGTGGTGAAAAACTGTTTTTT
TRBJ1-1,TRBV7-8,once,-,CASSKISRTNTEAFF,TGTGCCAGCAGTAAGATTTCCCGGACTAACACTGAAGCTTTCTTT
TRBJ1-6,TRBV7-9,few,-,CASSLGRQGYNSPLHF,TGTGCCAGCAGCTTAGGCCGCCAGGGGTATAATTCACCCCTCCACTTT
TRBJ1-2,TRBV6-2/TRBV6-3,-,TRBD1,CASSSIGQANYGYTF,TGTGCCAGCAGTTCGATCGGACAGGCCAACTATGGCTACACCTTC
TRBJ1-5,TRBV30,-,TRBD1,CAWSWGTAFYQPQHF,TGTGCCTGGAGTTGGGGGACAGCGTTTTATCAGCCCCAGCATTTT
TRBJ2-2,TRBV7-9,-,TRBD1,CASSQLRRDRVFGELFF,TGTGCCAGCAGCCAATTACGACGGGACAGGGTTTTCGGGGAGCTGTTTTTT
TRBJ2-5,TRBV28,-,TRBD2,CASTVAGVGYSETQYF,TGTGCCAGCACCGTAGCGGGAGTGGGATATTCGGAGACCCAGTACTTC
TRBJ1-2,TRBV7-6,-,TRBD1,CASSPGQGNNYGYTF,TGTGCCAGCAGCCCCGGACAGGGTAATAACTATGGCTACACCTTC
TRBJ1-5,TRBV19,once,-,CASSIWRPNSNQPQHF,TGTGCCAGTAGTATATGGAGGCCTAATAGCAATCAGCCCCAGCATTTT
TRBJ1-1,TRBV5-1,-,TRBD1,CASSAGQGRSTEAFF,TGCGCCAGCAGCGCCGGACAGGGTAGGAGCACTGAAGCTTTCTTT
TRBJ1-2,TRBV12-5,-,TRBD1,CASGLVLGTAFDYGYTF,TGTGCTAGTGGTTTGGTACTTGGGACAGCTTTTGACTATGGCTACACCTTC
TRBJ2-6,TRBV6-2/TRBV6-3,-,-,CASSSQGSGANVLTF,TGTGCCAGCAGTTCACAGGGTTCTGGGGCCAACGTCCTGACTTTC
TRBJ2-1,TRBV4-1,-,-,CASSQDFGADYNEQFF,TGCGCCAGCAGCCAAGATTTCGGAGCTGACTACAATGAGCAGTTCTTC
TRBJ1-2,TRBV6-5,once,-,CASRTDTMIYGYTF,TGTGCCAGCAGGACGGACACGATGATCTATGGCTACACCTTC
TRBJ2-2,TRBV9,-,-,CASSVGIETGTGELFF,TGTGCCAGCAGCGTAGGGATCGAGACGGGCACCGGGGAGCTGTTTTTT
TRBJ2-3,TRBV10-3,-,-,CAISEGLSTDTQYF,TGTGCCATCAGTGAGGGACTATCCACAGATACGCAGTATTTT
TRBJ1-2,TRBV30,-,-,CAWSWTQGGYGYTF,TGTGCCTGGAGTTGGACGCAGGGTGGCTATGGCTACACCTTC
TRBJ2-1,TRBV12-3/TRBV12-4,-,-,CASSLRYNEQFF,TGTGCCAGCAGTTTACGGTACAATGAGCAGTTCTTC
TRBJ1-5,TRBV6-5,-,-,CASSLSGGGQPQHF,TGTGCCAGCAGCTTGTCGGGGGGTGGACAGCCCCAGCATTTT
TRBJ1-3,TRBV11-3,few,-,CASSLGGSGNTIYF,TGTGCCAGCAGCTTAGGAGGCTCTGGAAACACCATATATTTT
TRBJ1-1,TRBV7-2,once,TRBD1,CASSLDYRDRNYQAFF,TGTGCCAGCAGCTTAGACTACCGGGACAGAAACTACCAAGCTTTCTTT
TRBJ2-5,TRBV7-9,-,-,CASSLGSGPVQETQYF,TGTGCCAGCAGCTTAGGCTCTGGGCCAGTACAAGAGACCCAGTACTTC
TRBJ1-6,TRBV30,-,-,CAWSGVLNNSPLHF,TGTGCCTGGAGCGGGGTGTTGAATAATTCACCCCTCCACTTT
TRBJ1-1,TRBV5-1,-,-,CASSFDGGGTEAFF,TGCGCCAGCAGCTTCGACGGAGGTGGCACTGAAGCTTTCTTT
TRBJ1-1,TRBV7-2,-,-,CASSPNPSGGAFF,TGTGCCAGCAGCCCCAACCCGTCAGGAGGGGCTTTCTTT
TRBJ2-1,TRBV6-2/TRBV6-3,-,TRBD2,CASSYSGGYNEQFF,TGTGCCAGCAGTTATAGCGGGGGGTACAATGAGCAGTTCTTC
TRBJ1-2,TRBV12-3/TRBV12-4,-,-,CASTLTGYYGYTF,TGTGCCAGCACACTTACAGGGTACTATGGCTACACCTTC
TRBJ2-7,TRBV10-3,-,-,CAISESGTGAYEQYF,TGTGCCATCAGTGAGTCCGGGACGGGAGCCTACGAGCAGTACTTC
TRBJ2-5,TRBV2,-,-,CASRRDHNRVFDETQYF,TGTGCCAGCAGGAGGGACCATAACAGGGTTTTCGACGAGACCCAGTACTTC
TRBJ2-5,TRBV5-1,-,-,CASSTDYSQETQYF,TGCGCCAGCAGCACGGACTACTCCCAAGAGACCCAGTACTTC
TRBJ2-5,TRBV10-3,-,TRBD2,CAILRREGETQYF,TGTGCCATCCTGAGGCGGGAGGGAGAGACCCAGTACTTC
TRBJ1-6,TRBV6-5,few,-,CAAGVLNSPLHF,TGTGCCGCCGGGGTGTTGAATTCACCCCTCCACTTT